This T cell receptor (beta chain) was identified in a study of T cell changes during pregnancy in multiple sclerosis. This clone was seen once. Assay: immunoSEQ multiplex PCR; the TCRdb copy retains only in-frame clones and omits some. The sample contains approximately 100,000 clones, 85% to 95% of which appear only once. The ends were cut back, 8 bases at V and 10 bases at J, with 21 bases in the middle. The germline gives CDR1 MRHNA, CDR2 SNTAGT. This CDR3 has 14 residues. Sequenced material: peripheral blood, taken after pregnancy. V usage is TRBV6-4 and J usage is TRBJ2-1; TRBD2 might be the D (5 bases). This receptor was identified in a female donor with multiple sclerosis, enrolled in a pregnancy study. As DNA, the CDR3 is TGTGCCAGCCAACCCGAGACATCGACGGGGGAGCAGTTCTTC. This gives the protein CASQPETSTGEQFF.